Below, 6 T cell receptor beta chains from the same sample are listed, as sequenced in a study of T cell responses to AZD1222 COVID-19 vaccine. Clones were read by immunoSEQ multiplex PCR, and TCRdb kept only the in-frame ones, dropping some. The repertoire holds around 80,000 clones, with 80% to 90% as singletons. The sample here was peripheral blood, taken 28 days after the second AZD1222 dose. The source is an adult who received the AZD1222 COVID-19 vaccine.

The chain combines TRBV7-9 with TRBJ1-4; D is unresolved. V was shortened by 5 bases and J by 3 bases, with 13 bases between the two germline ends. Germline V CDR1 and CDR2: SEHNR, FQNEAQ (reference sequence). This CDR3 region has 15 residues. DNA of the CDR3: TGTGCCAGCAGCCCCCTTGGGCAGCCTAATGAAAAACTGTTTTTT. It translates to CASSPLGQPNEKLFF.

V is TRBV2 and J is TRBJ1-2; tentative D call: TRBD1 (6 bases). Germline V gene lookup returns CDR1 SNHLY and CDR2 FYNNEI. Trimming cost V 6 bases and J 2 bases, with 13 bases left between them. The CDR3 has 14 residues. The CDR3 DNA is TGTGCCAGCAGCCCTGTACAGGGCAACTATGGCTACACCTTC. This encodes CASSPVQGNYGYTF.

The CDR3: CSANIAGELFF. As DNA, the CDR3 is TGCAGTGCAAACATCGCCGGGGAGCTGTTTTTT. The V call is TRBV20-1, the J call TRBJ2-2; D gene uncertain. This CDR3 spans 11 amino acids. V gave up 6 bases and J gave up 6 bases, with 8 bases separating them. CDR1 and CDR2 (germline): DFQATT, SNEGSKA (reference sequence).

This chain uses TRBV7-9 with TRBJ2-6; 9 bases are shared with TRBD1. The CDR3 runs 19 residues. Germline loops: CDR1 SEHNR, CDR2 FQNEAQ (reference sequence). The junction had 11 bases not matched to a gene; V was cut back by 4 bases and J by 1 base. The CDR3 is CASSYRTGAQNSGANVLTF. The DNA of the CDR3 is TGTGCCAGCAGCTACCGGACAGGGGCGCAGAATTCTGGGGCCAACGTCCTGACTTTC.

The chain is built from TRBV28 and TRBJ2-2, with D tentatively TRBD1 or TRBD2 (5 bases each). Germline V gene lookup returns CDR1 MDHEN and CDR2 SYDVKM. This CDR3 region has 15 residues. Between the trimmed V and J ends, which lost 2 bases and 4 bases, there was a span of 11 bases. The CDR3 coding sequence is TGTGCCAGCAGTTTAAGGGCAGGGACCACCGGGGAGCTGTTTTTT. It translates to CASSLRAGTTGELFF.

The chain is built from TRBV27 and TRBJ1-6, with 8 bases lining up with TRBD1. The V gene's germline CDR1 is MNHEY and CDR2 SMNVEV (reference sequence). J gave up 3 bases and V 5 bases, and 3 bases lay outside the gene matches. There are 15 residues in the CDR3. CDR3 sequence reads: CASSQGALYNSPLHF. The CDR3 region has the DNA TGTGCCAGCAGTCAGGGGGCTCTCTATAATTCACCCCTCCACTTT.